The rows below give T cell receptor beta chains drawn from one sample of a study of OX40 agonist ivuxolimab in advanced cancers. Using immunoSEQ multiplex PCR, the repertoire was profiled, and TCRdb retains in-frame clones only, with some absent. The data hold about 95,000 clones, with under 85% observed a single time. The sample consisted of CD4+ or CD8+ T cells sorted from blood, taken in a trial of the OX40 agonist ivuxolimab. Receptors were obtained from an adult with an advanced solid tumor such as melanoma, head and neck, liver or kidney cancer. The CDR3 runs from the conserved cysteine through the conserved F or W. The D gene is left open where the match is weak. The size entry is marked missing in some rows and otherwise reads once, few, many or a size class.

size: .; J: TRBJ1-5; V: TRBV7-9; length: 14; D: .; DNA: TGTGCCAGCAGCTTGGCCTCAGGTGCTCAGCCCCAGCATTTT; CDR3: CASSLASGAQPQHF
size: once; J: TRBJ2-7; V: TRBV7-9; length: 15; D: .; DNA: TGTGCCAGCAGCTTGGGGGGCCAAAGCTCCTACGAGCAGTACTTC; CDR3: CASSLGGQSSYEQYF
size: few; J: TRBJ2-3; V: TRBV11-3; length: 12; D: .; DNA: TGTGCCAGCAGCTTAGGGCGAACTACGCAGTATTTT; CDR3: CASSLGRTTQYF
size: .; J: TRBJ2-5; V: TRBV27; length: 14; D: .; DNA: TGTGCCAGCAGTTCTCGACAGGTCACCGAGACCCAGTACTTC; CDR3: CASSSRQVTETQYF
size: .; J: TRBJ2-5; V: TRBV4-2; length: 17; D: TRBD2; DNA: TGTGCCAGCAGCCCGGAGGGACTAGCGGGAATAGGGGAGACCCAGTACTTC; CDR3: CASSPEGLAGIGETQYF
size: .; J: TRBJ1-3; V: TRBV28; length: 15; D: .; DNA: TGTGCCAGCAGTTTATGGGGGCGCAAGCAAAACACCATATATTTT; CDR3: CASSLWGRKQNTIYF
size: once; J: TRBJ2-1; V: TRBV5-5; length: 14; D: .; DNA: TGTGCCAGCCACTTCGGGTCTGGAAACAATGAGCAGTTCTTC; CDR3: CASHFGSGNNEQFF
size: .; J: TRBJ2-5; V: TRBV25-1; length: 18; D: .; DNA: TGTGCCAGCAGTGAATATGGCTCGGGCGTACCGGGCCAAGAGACCCAGTACTTC; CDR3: CASSEYGSGVPGQETQYF
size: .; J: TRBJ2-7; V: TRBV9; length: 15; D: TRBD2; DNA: TGTGCCAGCAGCGTAGGGACTAGCGGGATTTACGAGCAGTACTTC; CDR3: CASSVGTSGIYEQYF
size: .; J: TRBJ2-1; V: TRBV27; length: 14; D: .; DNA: TGTGCCAGCAGGCCCTCGGGTCTCTACAATGAGCAGTTCTTC; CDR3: CASRPSGLYNEQFF
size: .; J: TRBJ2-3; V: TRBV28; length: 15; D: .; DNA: TGTGCCAGCAGTTTAGGTATGGGAAGCACAGATACGCAGTATTTT; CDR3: CASSLGMGSTDTQYF
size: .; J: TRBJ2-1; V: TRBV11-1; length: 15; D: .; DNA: TGTGCCAGCAGCTTTGGGAGCGGCACCTCCAATGAGCAGTTCTTC; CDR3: CASSFGSGTSNEQFF
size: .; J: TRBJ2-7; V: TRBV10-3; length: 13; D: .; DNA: TGTGCCATCTCCGGACAGAGCTCCTACGAGCAGTACTTC; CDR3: CAISGQSSYEQYF
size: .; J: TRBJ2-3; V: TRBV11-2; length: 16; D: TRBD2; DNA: TGTGCCAGCAAGCTTAGATACGGGGGGAGCACAGATACGCAGTATTTT; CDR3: CASKLRYGGSTDTQYF
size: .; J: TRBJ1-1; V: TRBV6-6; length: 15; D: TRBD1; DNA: TGTGCCAGCAGTTCTACGACAGGGTCGAACACTGAAGCTTTCTTT; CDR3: CASSSTTGSNTEAFF
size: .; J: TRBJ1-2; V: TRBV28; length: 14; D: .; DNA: TGTGCCAGCAGTTTAGTACAGGGAGTGGGTGGCTACACCTTC; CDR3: CASSLVQGVGGYTF
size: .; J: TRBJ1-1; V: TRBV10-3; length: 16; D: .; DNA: TGTGCCATCAGTGAAGGGCTAGCGGCCATGAACACTGAAGCTTTCTTT; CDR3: CAISEGLAAMNTEAFF
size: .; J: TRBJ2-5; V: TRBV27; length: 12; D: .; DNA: TGTGCCAGCAGTTCCGGGGCCGACCAGGAGTACTTC; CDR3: CASSSGADQEYF